The text below deals with one TCR beta chain. This record belongs to a study of blood T cell repertoires in COVID-19. Germline V gene sequence: CDR1 MNHEY, CDR2 SVGAGI. Trimming pared 2 bases from V and 4 bases from J, leaving 8 bases between. This CDR3 spans 13 amino acids. TCRdb keeps only in-frame clones here, not all; method: immunoSEQ multiplex PCR. The table records about 56,000 clones, roughly nine tenths of them present only once. Material: peripheral blood. The TCR comes from a woman aged 55-70 years with COVID-19, enrolled during active disease. This sequence joins TRBV6-5 and TRBJ2-5, with unresolved D. Here the CDR3 reads CASSYGARETQYF. DNA of the CDR3: TGTGCCAGCAGTTACGGAGCCAGAGAGACCCAGTACTTC.